This T cell receptor (beta chain) was obtained from a study of spatial heterogeneity in lung cancer. The CDR3 length is 13 residues. The V and J ends lost 7 bases and 6 bases respectively, with 16 bases between them. Germline V gives CDR1 MNHEY, CDR2 SMNVEV (reference sequence). This clonotype was picked up many times. The time point was: sample taken at primary tumor resection. Unsorted tumor, nontumor lung tissue or cryopreserved PBMC supplied the whole RNA. TCRdb analysed the 5' RACE reads with MiXCR anew, one entry per CDR3 protein. The sample includes tens of thousands of distinct CDR3 sequences, approximately 21% seen only once; the top ten take 6.2%.

The clonotype was recovered from a male donor with early-stage non-small cell lung cancer. The sample consisted of PBMCs, taken at surgery. The gene calls are TRBV27 and TRBJ2-7; D call uncertain. For the CDR3, the DNA is TGTGCCAGCACTCTTTGCCCCAGTTGCGAGCAGTACTTC. Translating it yields CASTLCPSCEQYF.